This note documents a single TCR beta chain sequence. The protocol was immunoSEQ multiplex PCR, while the TCRdb copy is restricted to in-frame clones and leaves out a portion. This sample yields about 120,000 clones, of which more than 85% are seen a single time; roughly 7% belongs to the top ten. V was clipped by 0 bases and J by 3 bases, with 9 bases between them. Per the germline V gene, CDR1 is SNHLY and CDR2 is FYNNEI. CDR3 length: 14 amino acids. This specimen comes from a study of T cell responses to AZD1222 COVID-19 vaccine. Both about-4-week and about-12-week second-dose recipients were combined.

The V and J genes are TRBV2 and TRBJ2-7; D is unresolved. The receptor was isolated from an adult who received the AZD1222 COVID-19 vaccine. The sequencing here drew on peripheral blood, taken 28 days after the second AZD1222 dose. The CDR3 here is CASSEALRSYEQYF. CDR3 nucleotide sequence: TGTGCCAGCAGTGAAGCGCTTAGGAGCTACGAGCAGTACTTC.